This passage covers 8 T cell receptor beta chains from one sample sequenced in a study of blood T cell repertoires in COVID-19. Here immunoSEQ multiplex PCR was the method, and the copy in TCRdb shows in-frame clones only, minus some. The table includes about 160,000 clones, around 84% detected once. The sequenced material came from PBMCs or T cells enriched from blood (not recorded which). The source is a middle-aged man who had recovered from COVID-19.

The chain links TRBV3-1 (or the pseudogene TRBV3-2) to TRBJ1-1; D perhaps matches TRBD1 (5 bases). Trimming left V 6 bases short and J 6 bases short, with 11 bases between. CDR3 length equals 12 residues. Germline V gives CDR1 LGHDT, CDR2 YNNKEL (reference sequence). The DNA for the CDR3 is TGTGCCAGCAGGGGGCAGGGTGCTGAAGCTTTCTTT. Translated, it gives CASRGQGAEAFF.

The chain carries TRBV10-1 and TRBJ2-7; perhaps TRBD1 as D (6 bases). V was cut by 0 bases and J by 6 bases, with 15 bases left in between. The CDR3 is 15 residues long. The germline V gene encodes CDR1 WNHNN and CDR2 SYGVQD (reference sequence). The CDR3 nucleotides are TGCGCCAGCAGTGAGTCGAGGCAGGGGACGGGCGAGCAGTACGTC. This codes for CASSESRQGTGEQYV.

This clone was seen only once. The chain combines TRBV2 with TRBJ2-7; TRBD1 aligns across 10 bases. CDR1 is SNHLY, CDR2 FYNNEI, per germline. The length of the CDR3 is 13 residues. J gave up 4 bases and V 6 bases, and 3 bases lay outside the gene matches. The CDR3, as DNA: TGTGCCAGCAGAAGACAGGGGGCGTACGAGCAGTACGTC. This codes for CASRRQGAYEQYV.

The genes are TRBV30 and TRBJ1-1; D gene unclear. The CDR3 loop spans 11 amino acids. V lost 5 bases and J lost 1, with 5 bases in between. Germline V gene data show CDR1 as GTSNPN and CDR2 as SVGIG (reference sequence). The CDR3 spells CAWVKNTEAFF. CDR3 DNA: TGTGCCTGGGTAAAGAACACTGAAGCTTTCTTT.

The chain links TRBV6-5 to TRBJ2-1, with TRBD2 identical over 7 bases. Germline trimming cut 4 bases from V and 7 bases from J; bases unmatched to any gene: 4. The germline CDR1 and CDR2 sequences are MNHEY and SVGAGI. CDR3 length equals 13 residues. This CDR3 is CASSFGTKNEQFF. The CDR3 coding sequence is TGTGCCAGCAGTTTCGGGACTAAAAATGAGCAGTTCTTC.

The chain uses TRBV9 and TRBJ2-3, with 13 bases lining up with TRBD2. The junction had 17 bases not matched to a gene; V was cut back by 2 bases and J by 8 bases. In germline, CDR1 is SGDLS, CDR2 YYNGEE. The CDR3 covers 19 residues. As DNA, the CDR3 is TGTGCCAGCAGCGTCAACACCGTTGAAGGACTAGCGGGGGTCTCTACGCAGTATTTT. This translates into CASSVNTVEGLAGVSTQYF.

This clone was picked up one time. CDR3 residues: CSVSFGQADGYTF. CDR3 nucleotide sequence: TGCAGCGTTTCATTCGGACAGGCGGATGGCTACACCTTC. This chain joins TRBV29-1 and TRBJ1-2; 7 bases align to TRBD1. The CDR3 runs to 13 residues. The germline V gene encodes CDR1 SQVTM and CDR2 ANQGSEA. The junction had 9 bases not matched to a gene; V was cut back by 5 bases and J by 6 bases.

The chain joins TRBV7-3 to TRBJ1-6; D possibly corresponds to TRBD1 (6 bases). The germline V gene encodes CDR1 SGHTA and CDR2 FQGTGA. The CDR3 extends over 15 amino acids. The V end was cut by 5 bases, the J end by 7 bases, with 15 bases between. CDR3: CASSEQGVDNSPLHF. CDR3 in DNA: TGTGCCAGCAGCGAACAGGGAGTTGACAATTCACCCCTCCACTTT.